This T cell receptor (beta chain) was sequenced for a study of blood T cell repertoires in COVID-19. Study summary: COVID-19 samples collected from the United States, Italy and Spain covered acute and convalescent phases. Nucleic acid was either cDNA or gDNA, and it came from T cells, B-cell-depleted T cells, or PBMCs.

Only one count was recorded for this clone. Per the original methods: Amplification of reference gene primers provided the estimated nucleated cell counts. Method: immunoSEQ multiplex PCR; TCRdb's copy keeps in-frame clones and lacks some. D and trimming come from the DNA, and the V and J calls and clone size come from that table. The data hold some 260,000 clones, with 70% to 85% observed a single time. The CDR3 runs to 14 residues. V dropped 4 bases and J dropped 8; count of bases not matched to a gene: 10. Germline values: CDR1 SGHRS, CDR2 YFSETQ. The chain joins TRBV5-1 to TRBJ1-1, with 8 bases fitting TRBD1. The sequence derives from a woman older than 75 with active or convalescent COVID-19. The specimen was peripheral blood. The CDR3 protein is CASSEQTGEGEAFF. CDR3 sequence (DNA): TGCGCCAGCAGCGAACAGACAGGGGAAGGAGAAGCTTTCTTT. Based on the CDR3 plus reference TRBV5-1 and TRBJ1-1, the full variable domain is KAGVTQTPRYLIKTRGQQVTLSCSPISGHRSVSWYQQTPGQGLQFLFEYFSETQRNKGNFPGRFSGRQFSNSRSEMNVSTLELGDSALYLCASSEQTGEGEAFFGQGTRLTVV.